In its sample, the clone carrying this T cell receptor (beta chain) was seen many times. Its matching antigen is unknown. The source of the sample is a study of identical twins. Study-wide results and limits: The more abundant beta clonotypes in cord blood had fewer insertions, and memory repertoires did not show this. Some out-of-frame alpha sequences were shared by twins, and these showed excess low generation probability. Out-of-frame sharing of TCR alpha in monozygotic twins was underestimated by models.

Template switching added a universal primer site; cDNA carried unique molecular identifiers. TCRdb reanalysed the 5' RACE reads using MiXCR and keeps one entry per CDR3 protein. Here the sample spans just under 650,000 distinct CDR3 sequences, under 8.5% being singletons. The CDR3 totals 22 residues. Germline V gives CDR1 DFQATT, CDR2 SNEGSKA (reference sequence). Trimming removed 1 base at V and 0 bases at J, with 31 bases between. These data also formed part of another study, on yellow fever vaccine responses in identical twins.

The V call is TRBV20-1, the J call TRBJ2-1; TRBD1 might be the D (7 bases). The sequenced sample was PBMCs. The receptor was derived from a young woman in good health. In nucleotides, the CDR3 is TGCAGTGCTAGAGGGGCGGGGACCAGGGGGACCGAAAGCGGTTTCTCCTACAATGAGCAGTTCTTC. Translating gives CSARGAGTRGTESGFSYNEQFF.